Below, 9 T cell receptor beta chains from the same sample are listed, as sequenced in a study of human T cells and chemical hapten exposure. Individual cDNA molecules in this library carried unique molecular identifiers. One entry per CDR3 protein results from TCRdb running MiXCR on the reads. The data show about 120,000 distinct CDR3 sequences, approximately 9.3% seen once. RNA extraction used unfractionated whole blood as the source of total RNA. Input material: whole blood. These receptors were obtained from a human donor in good health. Some clones in this sample may be carry-over from other donors' samples.

The J gene is TRBJ2-7, the V gene TRBV9; D is perhaps TRBD1 or TRBD2 (6 bases each). V was clipped by 7 bases and J by 5 bases, with 10 bases between them. Germline CDR1 is SGDLS and CDR2 is YYNGEE. The CDR3 spans 11 residues. The CDR3 region is CASEGGNEQYF. CDR3 coding DNA: TGTGCCAGCGAGGGGGGTAACGAGCAGTACTTC.

In its sample, this clonotype was seen many times. The gene calls are TRBV9 and TRBJ1-6; possible D gene TRBD1, 6 bases. The V end lost 3 bases, the J end lost 1 base, and 17 bases lay between the germline ends. The CDR3 consists of 18 residues. In germline, CDR1 is SGDLS, CDR2 YYNGEE. The CDR3 region has the DNA TGTGCCAGCAGCGGGGCATCGCAGGGGAGTTCCTATAATTCACCCCTCCACTTT. Amino acids: CASSGASQGSSYNSPLHF.

A few counts support this clonotype. This chain connects TRBV19 to TRBJ2-1; D perhaps matches TRBD2 (6 bases). The germline V and J ends were trimmed by 4 bases and 0 bases, with 13 bases remaining between them. This CDR3 region has 16 residues. Per germline, CDR1 LNHDA and CDR2 SQIVND (reference sequence). The CDR3 coding sequence is TGTGCCAGTAGTACCCCCTCCGGGAGCTCCTACAATGAGCAGTTCTTC. This gives the protein CASSTPSGSSYNEQFF.

This clonotype was counted at least ten times. The genes are TRBV7-9 and TRBJ1-2; D is unresolved. CDR1 and CDR2 (germline): SEHNR, FQNEAQ (reference sequence). The CDR3 has 16 amino acids. V lost 0 bases and J lost 3, with 14 bases in between. This CDR3 reads CASSLADLGSHYGYTF. As DNA, the CDR3 is TGTGCCAGCAGCTTAGCCGATTTAGGGTCCCACTATGGCTACACCTTC.

This clonotype was observed at least ten times. This sequence joins TRBV7-9 and TRBJ2-3, with 8 bases matching TRBD2. Looked up from germline, CDR1 is SEHNR and CDR2 is FQNEAQ (reference sequence). J gave up 7 bases and V 1 base, and 4 bases lay outside the gene matches. This CDR3 is 14 amino acids long. The CDR3 nucleotides read TGTGCCAGCAGCTTAGTCCAGCGGGGGCATACGCAGTATTTT. It codes for CASSLVQRGHTQYF.

This clonotype was seen ten or more times. The chain links TRBV9 to TRBJ2-7, with 8 positions matching TRBD2. Trimming took 1 base from V and 5 from J; bases not matched to a gene: 11. The CDR3 runs to 16 residues. CDR1 and CDR2 (germline): SGDLS, YYNGEE. In DNA, the CDR3 is TGTGCCAGCAGCGTAACGGGAGGGCCTTTATTTAACGAGCAGTACTTC. Amino acid sequence: CASSVTGGPLFNEQYF. Variable domain in full (rest from reference TRBV9 and TRBJ2-7): DSGVTQTPKHLITATGQRVTLRCSPRSGDLSVYWYQQSLDQGLQFLIQYYNGEERAKGNILERFSAQQFPDLHSELNLSSLELGDSALYFCASSVTGGPLFNEQYFGPGTRLTVT.

This clonotype was observed at least ten times. V usage is TRBV6-1 and J usage is TRBJ2-5; a weak D match, TRBD2 (5 bases). Germline V gives CDR1 MNHNS, CDR2 SASEGT. The CDR3 runs 14 residues. V lost 4 bases to trimming and J lost 1 base, with 10 bases between them. The CDR3: CASSARGGQETQYF. CDR3 in DNA: TGTGCCAGCAGTGCCCGAGGAGGCCAAGAGACCCAGTACTTC.

The chain recombines TRBV6-2 or TRBV6-3 with TRBJ2-1, with a tentative D call TRBD2 (5 bases). The V and J ends lost 0 bases and 5 bases respectively, with 14 bases between them. Looked up from germline, CDR1 is MNHEY and CDR2 is SVGEGT. The CDR3 runs 16 residues. This CDR3 is CASSYSTSAGHNEQFF. The CDR3 DNA follows: TGTGCCAGCAGTTACTCGACGAGTGCGGGCCACAATGAGCAGTTCTTC.

This clonotype was counted at least ten times. This chain connects TRBV4-3 to TRBJ2-6; TRBD1 aligns across 7 bases. The V segment lost 3 bases and the J segment 4 bases; nucleotides outside the gene matches: 6. CDR1 LGHNA and CDR2 YSLEER come from the germline V gene. The CDR3 has 16 amino acids. The CDR3 bases are TGCGCCAGCAGCCAGGCCACAGGGGTCGGGGCCAACGTCCTGACTTTC. Translating gives CASSQATGVGANVLTF.